Listed here is a single TCR beta chain. Random-hexamer reverse transcription was applied to about 0.5 to 1 ug RNA. Amplification of TCR beta CDR3 spanned 54 Vbeta and 13 Jbeta via immunoSEQ multiplex PCR. TCRdb passed the immunoSEQ multiplex PCR reads through MiXCR, listing each CDR3 protein once. This table holds around 99,000 distinct CDR3 sequences, about 95% found once. The CDR3 consists of 15 residues. The germline V gene encodes CDR1 SQVTM and CDR2 ANQGSEA. The V and J ends lost 3 bases and 3 bases, in that order; junction bases with no gene match: 4. The sample is drawn from a study of CD8 T cells in Susac syndrome. TCR beta from blood CD8+ and CD4+ T cells was sequenced. The TEMRA cells underwent FACS enrichment, while the CD8+ and CD4+ T cells underwent negative isolation.

The sample consisted of CD4+ T cells from PBMCs. The sequence was obtained from a human donor in good health. The chain links TRBV29-1 to TRBJ2-5; TRBD2 matches at 13 bases. CDR3 region: CSVDRLAGGKETQYF. The CDR3 nucleotides are TGCAGCGTTGACCGACTAGCGGGGGGCAAAGAGACCCAGTACTTC.